The 27 T cell receptor beta chains listed next were all sequenced from one sample in a study of naive and memory T cell subsets (dated by TCRdb to about 2017). Here is what the overall study found, with its caveats: A few larger clonotypes were present in naive repertoires, particularly the CD8 repertoires, and these clonotypes were possibly memory cells re-expressing CD45RA.

No antigens are known for them. Receptors were amplified or captured by UMI-ligation and nested PCR. The sample was run on an Illumina MiSeq. The beta constant-region primer consisted of an equimolar mixture of two oligonucleotides that together covered TRBC1 and TRBC2. Four rounds of PCR, combining the SP2 primer with nested alpha and beta constant-region primers, were used to amplify the ligated cDNA. TCRdb reran the public reads through fastp at Q25 and MiXCR, keeping productive beta chains. Rows matching on CDR3 protein sequence are summarized as one entry with the most common DNA and genes. The sample includes around 100,000 distinct CDR3 sequences, with about 14% observed a single time. In total, the top ten clones hold 2.5% to 3.5% of the sample. The specimen was naive CD8+ T cells from blood. The cell subset or site label on this specimen signifies: naive T cells, CD45RA high CD27+. The receptors come from a human donor in good health.

The chain has TRBV12-3 or TRBV12-4 and TRBJ2-7, with 11 bases matching TRBD1. The CDR3 loop spans 14 amino acids. V lost 5 bases, J lost 5 bases, and 5 bases stayed unmatched. The CDR3 protein is CASSPRDRGDEQYF. The CDR3 bases are TGTGCCAGCAGTCCTCGGGACAGGGGGGACGAGCAGTACTTC.

This clonotype was observed a few times. This chain links TRBV5-4 with TRBJ2-7; possible D gene TRBD2, 6 bases. With 2 bases removed from V and 4 bases from J, the gap between germline ends came to 10 bases. The length of the CDR3 is 13 residues. CDR1 SGHNT and CDR2 YYREEE come from the germline V gene (reference sequence). The DNA for the CDR3 is TGTGCCAGCAGCTTCCCTGGGGGGTACGAGCAGTACTTC. This codes for CASSFPGGYEQYF. Full variable domain (rest looked up from reference TRBV5-4 and TRBJ2-7): ETGVTQSPTHLIKTRGQQVTLRCSSQSGHNTVSWYQQALGQGPQFIFQYYREEENGRGNFPPRFSGLQFPNYSSELNVNALELDDSALYLCASSFPGGYEQYFGPGTRLTVT.

The genes are TRBV7-9 and TRBJ1-2; the D is unclear. Looked up from germline, CDR1 is SEHNR and CDR2 is FQNEAQ (reference sequence). The ends were cut back, 5 bases at V and 2 bases at J, with 9 bases in the middle. The CDR3 length is 13 residues. CDR3 sequence reads: CASSPISNYGYTF. In nucleotides, the CDR3 is TGTGCCAGCAGCCCCATTTCGAACTATGGCTACACCTTC.

V gene TRBV12-3 or TRBV12-4 combines with J gene TRBJ2-5; maybe TRBD2 (5 bases). Between the trimmed V and J ends, which lost 0 bases and 1 base, there was a span of 12 bases. This CDR3 has 16 amino acids. The CDR3 nucleotides are TGTGCCAGCAGTTTAGCTAGCGCTCCCTCCCAAGAGACCCAGTACTTC. It codes for CASSLASAPSQETQYF.

This clonotype has more than one count but fewer than ten. The gene calls are TRBV12-3 or TRBV12-4 and TRBJ2-1, with D perhaps TRBD2 (6 bases). The CDR3 is made up of 18 amino acids. The V end was cut by 3 bases, the J end by 3 bases, with 21 bases between. The CDR3 DNA sequence: TGTGCCAGCAGTTTCAAGCCGGGCAAGGGGACTTTCTACAATGAGCAGTTCTTC. It yields the protein CASSFKPGKGTFYNEQFF.

CDR3 sequence: CASSGNSGMSYNEQFF. The CDR3 nucleotides are TGTGCCAGCAGCGGCAATAGCGGGATGTCCTACAATGAGCAGTTCTTC. The rearrangement links TRBV9 to TRBJ2-1; 8 bases are a match to TRBD2. The V and J ends lost 3 bases and 1 base, in that order; junction bases with no gene match: 6. Germline V lookup: CDR1 SGDLS, CDR2 YYNGEE. This CDR3 is 16 amino acids long.

The V gene is TRBV19, the J gene TRBJ1-2; weak D call: TRBD1 (5 bases). Deletions cut 5 bases from V and 3 bases from J, with 10 bases between. This CDR3 spans 13 amino acids. In germline, CDR1 is LNHDA, CDR2 SQIVND (reference sequence). The CDR3 coding sequence is TGTGCCAGTAGTCGGAGGGGCGACTATGGCTACACCTTC. Its protein is CASSRRGDYGYTF.

This clonotype was seen many times. The chain employs TRBV20-1 and TRBJ2-3; 8 nucleotides align to TRBD2. The germline V gene has CDR1 DFQATT and CDR2 SNEGSKA (reference sequence). This CDR3 is built from 19 residues. V gave up 5 bases and J gave up 2 bases; unmatched junction bases: 21. CDR3 in amino acids: CSAAGGGQRISGYTDTQYF. CDR3 coding DNA: TGCAGTGCTGCGGGAGGCGGACAGAGGATTAGCGGATACACAGATACGCAGTATTTT.

The rearrangement uses TRBV4-1 and TRBJ2-4; TRBD2 agrees at 11 bases. This CDR3 comprises 19 residues. V lost 0 bases to trimming and J lost 2 bases; unmatched junction nucleotides: 9. Germline V gene data show CDR1 as MGHRA and CDR2 as YSYEKL. The CDR3 nucleotides are TGCGCCAGCAGCCAAGACTGGGGGATAGCGGGGGGGCCCAAAAACATTCAGTACTTC. Its protein product is CASSQDWGIAGGPKNIQYF.

CDR3: CASSLEIGATNEKLFF. The DNA for the CDR3 is TGTGCCAGCAGCTTAGAAATAGGGGCAACTAATGAAAAACTGTTTTTT. This chain links TRBV7-8 with TRBJ1-4, with a weak D call TRBD1 (5 bases). The ends were cut back, 1 base at V and 0 bases at J, with 9 bases in the middle. Germline-derived CDR1 and CDR2 are SGHVS and FQNEAQ. This CDR3 has 16 amino acids.

J is TRBJ2-2 and V is TRBV20-1; D possibly corresponds to TRBD1 (6 bases). The CDR3 loop spans 15 amino acids. V lost 3 bases and J 5 bases, leaving 16 bases between the germline ends. CDR1 DFQATT and CDR2 SNEGSKA come from the germline V gene (reference sequence). The CDR3 is CSASYDRSETGELFF. The CDR3, as DNA: TGCAGTGCTAGTTATGACAGGAGCGAGACCGGGGAGCTGTTTTTT.

The chain links TRBV12-3 or TRBV12-4 to TRBJ2-6; D gene unclear. The ends were cut back, 3 bases at V and 0 bases at J, with 3 bases in the middle. This CDR3 region has 14 residues. The CDR3 loop is CASSLASGANVLTF. CDR3 coding DNA: TGTGCCAGCAGTTTGGCCTCTGGGGCCAACGTCCTGACTTTC.

The chain links TRBV7-6 to TRBJ2-5; tentative D call: TRBD2 (6 bases). V lost 0 bases to trimming and J lost 4 bases, with 21 bases between them. The CDR3 runs 18 residues. Germline CDR1 and CDR2: SGHVS and FNYEAQ. The CDR3 loop reads CASSLAKVASVVTETQYF. CDR3 sequence (DNA): TGTGCCAGCAGCTTAGCGAAGGTGGCTAGCGTGGTAACAGAGACCCAGTACTTC.

This clonotype was counted a few times. The chain uses TRBV30 and TRBJ2-1; 8 bases match TRBD1. The V segment lost 0 bases and the J segment 2 bases; nucleotides outside the gene matches: 6. Germline loops: CDR1 GTSNPN, CDR2 SVGIG (reference sequence). The CDR3 loop spans 16 amino acids. The CDR3 is CAWSVLTGATYNEQFF. The CDR3 nucleotides read TGTGCCTGGAGTGTTCTGACAGGGGCCACCTACAATGAGCAGTTCTTC.

This clonotype has just one count. The V gene is TRBV2, the J gene TRBJ1-2; D uncertain. The germline CDR1 and CDR2 sequences are SNHLY and FYNNEI. The CDR3 has 14 residues. Trimming stripped 0 bases from V and 4 bases from J, with 9 bases between. For the CDR3, the DNA is TGTGCCAGCAGTGAAGCCCATGAAATCTATGGCTACACCTTC. It is translated as CASSEAHEIYGYTF. Looking up the rest from reference TRBV2 and TRBJ1-2 gives the full variable domain: EPEVTQTPSHQVTQMGQEVILRCVPISNHLYFYWYRQILGQKVEFLVSFYNNEISEKSEIFDDQFSVERPDGSNFTLKIRSTKLEDSAMYFCASSEAHEIYGYTFGSGTRLTVV.

This clonotype was detected once. This sequence joins TRBV12-3 or TRBV12-4 and TRBJ2-6; TRBD2 might be the D (5 bases). This CDR3 has 11 amino acids. Between the trimmed V and J ends, which lost 8 bases and 12 bases, there was a span of 11 bases. In nucleotides, the CDR3 is TGTGCCAGCTCCTCTGAGGGCGTCCTGACTTTC. Its protein product is CASSSEGVLTF.

This clonotype has just a few counts. This chain connects TRBV4-2 to TRBJ2-7; the D is unclear. The CDR3 runs 13 residues. Germline CDR1 reads LGHNA; CDR2 reads YNFKEQ. V was cut by 0 bases and J by 2 bases, with 5 bases left in between. DNA of the CDR3: TGTGCCAGCAGCCAAGAGCGCACCTACGAGCAGTACTTC. Its translation is CASSQERTYEQYF.

The chain joins TRBV5-1 to TRBJ2-2; TRBD2 might be the D (7 bases). Trimming pared 3 bases from V and 6 bases from J, leaving 15 bases between. The CDR3 spans 15 residues. The germline V gene has CDR1 SGHRS and CDR2 YFSETQ. The CDR3 bases are TGCGCCAGCAGCTCCACGGGGGGCGTTCCCGGGGAGCTGTTTTTT. Amino acids: CASSSTGGVPGELFF.

The V gene is TRBV4-3, the J gene TRBJ2-5; D possibly uses TRBD1 or TRBD2 (5 bases each). The CDR3 loop spans 17 amino acids. V was trimmed by 1 base and J by 3 bases, leaving 18 bases between them. Germline V CDR1 and CDR2: LGHNA, YSLEER. This CDR3 is CASSQGGRWTTKETQYF. The DNA of the CDR3 is TGCGCCAGCAGCCAAGGGGGACGCTGGACGACCAAAGAGACCCAGTACTTC.

This clonotype showed up just once. The genes are TRBV25-1 and TRBJ2-5, with 8 nucleotides matching TRBD2. The CDR3 consists of 14 residues. Trimming removed 7 bases from V and 4 bases from J; junction bases left unmatched: 8. The germline V gene has CDR1 MGHDK and CDR2 SYGVNS. The CDR3 bases are TGTGCCAGCAACCGCGGGAGGCCGGGAGAGACCCAGTACTTC. It yields the protein CASNRGRPGETQYF. The full variable domain, completed using reference TRBV25-1 and TRBJ2-5, is EADIYQTPRYLVIGTGKKITLECSQTMGHDKMYWYQQDPGMELHLIHYSYGVNSTEKGDLSSESTVSRIRTEHFPLTLESARPSHTSQYLCASNRGRPGETQYFGPGTRLLVL.

The chain recombines TRBV14 with TRBJ2-7; D remains unclear. V was trimmed by 1 base and J by 5 bases, leaving 15 bases between them. The CDR3 is 15 amino acids. Per the germline V gene, CDR1 is SGHDN and CDR2 is FVKESK. CDR3 in DNA: TGTGCCAGCAGCCAAGGTAGGCAGGTCGTCGACGAGCAGTACTTC. Translation: CASSQGRQVVDEQYF.

This clonotype came up many times. The rearrangement joins TRBV5-1 to TRBJ2-3, with 8 bases matching TRBD1. V was clipped by 0 bases and J by 1 base; unmatched bases: 4. The CDR3 contains 16 residues. Germline CDR1 reads SGHRS; CDR2 reads YFSETQ. The CDR3 protein is CASSLDGTGGTDTQYF. CDR3 nucleotides: TGCGCCAGCAGCTTGGATGGGACAGGCGGCACAGATACGCAGTATTTT.

This clonotype was recorded a few times. J is TRBJ1-1 and V is TRBV20-1, with a possible D match to TRBD1 (5 bases). Trimming stripped 5 bases from V and 1 base from J, with 11 bases between. The CDR3 is 13 amino acids. Per the germline V gene, CDR1 is DFQATT and CDR2 is SNEGSKA (reference sequence). CDR3 DNA: TGCAGTGCTTTTCCGGGACGGAACACTGAAGCTTTCTTT. This translates into CSAFPGRNTEAFF.

This clonotype came up many times. A read error may produce the germline difference seen at one junction end. V gene TRBV7-2 combines with J gene TRBJ2-3; D might be TRBD2 (6 bases). CDR3 size: 9 residues. Per germline, CDR1 SGHTA and CDR2 FQGNSA. CDR3 protein: CASSLKEGF. As DNA, the CDR3 is TGTGCCAGCAGCTTGAAGGAGGGTTTT.

This clonotype appeared a few times. The chain has TRBV12-3 or TRBV12-4 and TRBJ1-4; no reliable D call. CDR3 length equals 11 residues. V was shortened by 6 bases and J by 8 bases, with 7 bases between the two germline ends. The CDR3 spells CASRGGEKLFF. For the CDR3, the DNA is TGTGCCAGCAGGGGCGGAGAAAAACTGTTTTTT.

The rearrangement uses TRBV27 and TRBJ2-3; D not certain. V shed 6 bases and J shed 6 bases, with 16 bases lying between them. Germline V CDR1 and CDR2: MNHEY, SMNVEV (reference sequence). This CDR3 spans 14 amino acids. The CDR3 region has the DNA TGTGCCAGCAGCGTTTCCCCCGCTGCGGATACGCAGTATTTT. It is translated as CASSVSPAADTQYF.

This clonotype was observed a handful of times. The gene calls are TRBV20-1 and TRBJ2-7; D ambiguous. The germline V gene has CDR1 DFQATT and CDR2 SNEGSKA (reference sequence). CDR3 length: 14 amino acids. V lost 0 bases, J lost 3 bases, and 12 bases lay in between. The CDR3 here is CSARDLLQSYEQYF. The DNA of the CDR3 is TGCAGTGCTAGAGATTTATTACAGAGCTACGAGCAGTACTTC.